This T cell receptor (beta chain) was sequenced during a study of cytomegalovirus exposure and HLA in healthy donors (dated 2017 in TCRdb). The study in broad terms: A later analysis indicated that the 90 to 150 validation repertoires were generated on the platform also employed for the 600 to 750 repertoires of the first cohort. Along with the approximately 600-subject first cohort, a separate validation cohort of roughly 110 different subjects was used. The study aimed to test whether cataloging public T cell receptors could reveal signatures of past pathogen exposure. To predict cytomegalovirus infection status, the study brought together high-throughput TCR immunosequencing, statistical association of individual TCRs with disease status, and machine learning.

The donors were included in the validation cohort of 130 or so subjects, a group kept apart from the approximately 690-subject first cohort. Regarding this clone: The specificity of this receptor is unknown. The sample holds no much larger clone one base away, and base qualities are not on file.

Overall study results and their limits: According to the authors, the approach could potentially be generalized to other disease states and immunological phenotypes. Across donors, most TCR sequences were observed very rarely, whereas some public TCRs were present in many individuals. In vitro tests confirmed that a few of the cytomegalovirus-associated TCR beta chains recognize cytomegalovirus antigens. The validation cohort had no HLA typing available for a later analysis, so co-occurrence within that cohort was assessed over all 130 or so repertoires. Of the cluster scores, 85% to 95% were above 0 in a later analysis, which found that TCRs clustered in the first cohort also tended to co-occur in the 130 or so validation repertoires. Cytomegalovirus status was reported to be diagnosed by the classifier with high specificity and sensitivity in both the original and validation cohorts. A total of about 180 TCR beta chains were listed by the study as associated with cytomegalovirus.

Receptor amplification or capture employed the immunoSEQ multiplex PCR assay. The paper's data handling went like this. A statistical classification framework was built to diagnose cytomegalovirus status from the catalog of TCR beta chain sequences. The table was pulled from immuneACCESS by TCRdb, which kept in-frame rearrangements only. Such tables lose some clones; where checked, under half of the loss comes from unresolved V genes, and the rest has no known cause. Clone size and V and J calls were adopted from that table, with D and trimming inferred from the DNA. In all, the sample holds roughly 150,000 clones, and just under 90% of those were seen once. Together, the top ten hold over 9% of the sample. From the cysteine up to the phenylalanine, the CDR3 has a length of 13 residues. Only the CDR3 region is kept as DNA, spanning 39 bases read in frame from base 1. The V end loses 6 bases and the J end loses 8 bases, and a stretch of 16 bases separates them. From a lookup of the germline V gene, CDR1 and CDR2 are SGHTA and FQGNSA.

The clonotype originates from a woman between 18 and 29 years old in good health and CMV-seropositive. The rearrangement combines TRBV7-2 with TRBJ1-2, with the D gene call left open. Sequencing was carried out using PBMCs. In nucleotide form, the sequence is TGTGCCAGCAGTACCTTTGCGGATGGGGGCTACACCTTC. Its translation is CASSTFADGGYTF. With the portions outside the CDR3 filled from the reference TRBV7-2 and TRBJ1-2 genes, the complete variable region becomes GAGVSQSPSNKVTEKGKDVELRCDPISGHTALYWYRQSLGQGLEFLIYFQGNSAPDKSGLPSDRFSAERTGGSVSTLTIQRTQQEDSAVYLCASSTFADGGYTFGSGTRLTVV.